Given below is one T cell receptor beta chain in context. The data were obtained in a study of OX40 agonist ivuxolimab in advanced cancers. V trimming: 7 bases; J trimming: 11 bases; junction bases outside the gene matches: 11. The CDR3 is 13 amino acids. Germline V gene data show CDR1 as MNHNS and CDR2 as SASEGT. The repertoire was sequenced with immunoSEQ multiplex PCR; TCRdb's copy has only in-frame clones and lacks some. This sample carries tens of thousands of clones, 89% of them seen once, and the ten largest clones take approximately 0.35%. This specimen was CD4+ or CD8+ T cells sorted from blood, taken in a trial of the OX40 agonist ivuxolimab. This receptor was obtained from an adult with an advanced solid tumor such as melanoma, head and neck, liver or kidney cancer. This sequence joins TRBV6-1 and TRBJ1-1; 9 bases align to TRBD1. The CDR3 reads CASKGQGFVNAFF. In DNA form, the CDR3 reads TGTGCCAGCAAGGGACAGGGATTTGTGAATGCTTTCTTT.